Shown below are 32 T cell receptor beta chains from a single sample sequenced in a study of cytomegalovirus exposure and HLA in healthy donors. PCR employed 60 Vbeta and 13 Jbeta primers. Using immunoSEQ multiplex PCR, the repertoire was profiled, and TCRdb retains in-frame clones only, with some absent. The top ten hold roughly 2% of the sample, which has 150,000 to 200,000 clones, 80% seen once. The sample was PBMCs. The receptors stem from a woman in her twenties or thirties in good health and CMV-seronegative.

V gene TRBV5-4 combines with J gene TRBJ1-2; a possible D gene is TRBD1 (5 bases). The CDR3 has 13 amino acids. Germline V gene sequence: CDR1 SGHNT, CDR2 YYREEE (reference sequence). Between the trimmed V and J ends, which lost 1 base and 8 bases, there was a span of 12 bases. This chain's CDR3 is CASSLTAKGGYTF. DNA of the CDR3: TGTGCCAGCAGCTTGACGGCCAAGGGGGGCTACACCTTC.

This chain links TRBV19 with TRBJ2-3, with 9 nucleotides matching TRBD1. V was pared by 0 bases and J by 5 bases, with 9 bases of the junction left unmatched. The CDR3 runs to 17 residues. Germline V gene data show CDR1 as LNHDA and CDR2 as SQIVND (reference sequence). DNA for the CDR3: TGTGCCAGTAGTATAGATAATACCGGGACAGGGTTAGATACGCAGTATTTT. Protein: CASSIDNTGTGLDTQYF.

The gene calls are TRBV6-6 and TRBJ2-7; tentative D call: TRBD2 (6 bases). V gave up 7 bases and J gave up 4 bases, with 14 bases separating them. The CDR3 extends over 13 amino acids. CDR1 MNHNY and CDR2 SVGAGI come from the germline V gene (reference sequence). The CDR3 nucleotides are TGTGCCAGCACGGGACTGGGGCGTTACGAGCAGTACTTC. This gives the protein CASTGLGRYEQYF.

The V and J genes are TRBV19 and TRBJ1-1, with TRBD1 matching over 9 bases. Losses at the gene ends were 7 bases for V and 11 bases for J; bases not matched to a gene: 11. This CDR3 contains 13 residues. CDR1 LNHDA and CDR2 SQIVND come from the germline V gene (reference sequence). For the CDR3, the DNA is TGTGCCAGTAACCCTGGGACAGGGCCAATTGCTTTCTTT. Amino acids: CASNPGTGPIAFF.

The CDR3 DNA reads TGTGCCAGCAGTGAAATTCGAGGACTCCTAAACTATGGCTACACCTTC. Amino acid sequence: CASSEIRGLLNYGYTF. The chain uses TRBV6-1 and TRBJ1-2; D ambiguous. CDR3 length: 16 residues. The ends were cut back, 2 bases at V and 2 bases at J, with 15 bases in the middle. Germline V CDR1 and CDR2: MNHNS, SASEGT.

The rearrangement joins TRBV12-5 to TRBJ2-2, with 8 nucleotides matching TRBD1. CDR1 and CDR2 (germline): LGHNT, FRNRAP. The CDR3 runs 15 residues. Unmatched junction bases numbered 5, after V lost 4 bases and J lost 4 bases. This CDR3 reads CASGSSDRVTGELFF. CDR3 nucleotide sequence: TGTGCTAGTGGTTCATCGGACAGGGTCACCGGGGAGCTGTTTTTT.

V gene TRBV6-5 combines with J gene TRBJ1-4; 7 bases map to TRBD1. V shed 2 bases and J 7 bases; nucleotides not matched to a gene: 7. CDR3 length equals 15 residues. In germline, CDR1 is MNHEY, CDR2 SVGAGI. The CDR3 protein is CASSYEGARGEKLFF. The CDR3 region has the DNA TGTGCCAGCAGTTACGAGGGGGCTCGGGGTGAAAAACTGTTTTTT.

The V and J genes are TRBV2 and TRBJ1-1, with a possible D match to TRBD1 (6 bases). The CDR3 consists of 18 residues. Trimming stripped 0 bases from V and 4 bases from J, with 21 bases between. The germline CDR1 and CDR2 sequences are SNHLY and FYNNEI. CDR3 sequence (DNA): TGTGCCAGCAGTGAAGCGCCCCTGGGTCTGGGGGCCGTCACTGAAGCTTTCTTT. This translates into CASSEAPLGLGAVTEAFF.

In this sample, this clone turned up a few times. This rearrangement joins TRBV6-6 to TRBJ2-7; no definite D call. V lost 5 bases and J lost 3, with 5 bases in between. CDR1 is MNHNY, CDR2 SVGAGI, per germline (reference sequence). The CDR3 totals 11 residues. The CDR3, as DNA: TGTGCCAGCAGTACTGGCTACGAGCAGTACTTC. Protein sequence: CASSTGYEQYF.

J is TRBJ2-5 and V is TRBV5-1, with TRBD2 as a possible D gene (5 bases). The J call may be mistaken, given a closer DNA end match to TRBJ2-7. The CDR3 length is 14 residues. Germline values: CDR1 SGHRS, CDR2 YFSETQ. CDR3 amino acids: CASSWRSGTYEQYF. The CDR3 nucleotides read TGCGCCAGCAGCTGGAGGTCGGGCACCTACGAGCAGTACTTC.

The J gene is TRBJ2-5, the V gene TRBV7-2; TRBD2 matches at 7 bases. This CDR3 spans 16 amino acids. Germline CDR1 reads SGHTA; CDR2 reads FQGNSA. V was clipped by 0 bases and J by 2 bases; unmatched bases: 6. This chain's CDR3 is CASSLASGYLQETQYF. CDR3 DNA sequence: TGTGCCAGCAGCTTAGCTAGCGGGTACTTACAAGAGACCCAGTACTTC.

This clone was counted a single time. The genes are TRBV29-1 and TRBJ2-7; 8 bases match TRBD1. The CDR3 totals 14 residues. Per the germline V gene, CDR1 is SQVTM and CDR2 is ANQGSEA. J was trimmed by 0 bases and V by 6 bases; bases with no gene match: 7. The CDR3 spells CSVVTGGLSYEQYF. The CDR3 bases are TGCAGCGTCGTTACAGGGGGGCTCTCCTACGAGCAGTACTTC.

This clone was found a few times. J is TRBJ1-1 and V is TRBV7-9, with D tentatively TRBD1 (6 bases). V was trimmed by 6 bases and J by 9 bases, leaving 23 bases between them. Germline lookup yields CDR1 SEHNR and CDR2 FQNEAQ (reference sequence). The CDR3 spans 15 residues. CDR3 nucleotides: TGTGCCAGCAGGGCGCACAACTCAGGGGAAGGGAAAGCTTTCTTT. Encoded protein: CASRAHNSGEGKAFF. Together with reference TRBV7-9 and TRBJ1-1, the CDR3 gives the full variable domain: DTGVSQNPRHKITKRGQNVTFRCDPISEHNRLYWYRQTLGQGPEFLTYFQNEAQLEKSRLLSDRFSAERPKGSFSTLEIQRTEQGDSAMYLCASRAHNSGEGKAFFGQGTRLTVV.

This rearrangement joins TRBV4-2 to TRBJ2-5; 8 positions agree with TRBD2. This CDR3 has 16 amino acids. Germline trimming cut 1 base from V and 5 bases from J; bases unmatched to any gene: 9. The germline CDR1 and CDR2 sequences are LGHNA and YNFKEQ. The CDR3 is CASSQGPGGAGETQYF. CDR3 in DNA: TGTGCCAGCAGCCAAGGGCCCGGGGGGGCCGGTGAGACCCAGTACTTC.

The chain uses TRBV7-9 and TRBJ1-1; TRBD1 might be the D (6 bases). This CDR3 is 12 amino acids long. The germline V gene has CDR1 SEHNR and CDR2 FQNEAQ (reference sequence). The CDR3 reads CVTGPSYTEAFF. CDR3 DNA: TGTGTCACAGGGCCAAGTTACACTGAAGCTTTCTTT.

The gene calls are TRBV5-4 and TRBJ2-2; 7 nucleotides match TRBD1. Trimming cost V 4 bases and J 3 bases; bases outside gene matches: 9. This CDR3 region has 16 residues. The germline gives CDR1 SGHNT, CDR2 YYREEE (reference sequence). The CDR3 nucleotides are TGTGCCAGCAGCCCCCAGGGGGTGTTGGACACCGGGGAGCTGTTTTTT. Amino acids: CASSPQGVLDTGELFF.

This clone appeared once. The J gene is TRBJ1-5, the V gene TRBV6-5; 8 bases are shared with TRBD1. Germline V lookup: CDR1 MNHEY, CDR2 SVGAGI. V gave up 3 bases and J gave up 3 bases; unmatched junction bases: 7. The length of the CDR3 is 16 residues. CDR3 in amino acids: CASSYGGTGLNQPQHF. The CDR3 DNA is TGTGCCAGCAGTTATGGTGGGACAGGTCTCAATCAGCCCCAGCATTTT.

This rearrangement joins TRBV4-1 to TRBJ1-2; 9 nucleotides align to TRBD1. Trimming removed 0 bases from V and 8 bases from J; junction bases left unmatched: 4. CDR3 length: 14 residues. Per the germline V gene, CDR1 is MGHRA and CDR2 is YSYEKL. The CDR3 region is CASSQDNRGRGYTF. Here the CDR3 DNA reads TGCGCCAGCAGCCAAGACAACAGGGGGCGAGGCTACACCTTC.

A single count supports this clone. The chain has TRBV25-1 and TRBJ1-2; D uncertain. The germline gives CDR1 MGHDK, CDR2 SYGVNS. V gave up 0 bases and J gave up 6 bases, with 11 bases separating them. There are 14 residues in the CDR3. CDR3 DNA sequence: TGTGCCAGCAGTGAATATACGGCCGGAGATGGCTACACCTTC. Its translation: CASSEYTAGDGYTF.

This clone has more than one count but fewer than ten. This chain links TRBV4-1 with TRBJ2-3; 11 nucleotides match TRBD2. CDR1 and CDR2 (germline): MGHRA, YSYEKL. With 3 bases clipped from V and 10 bases from J, the junction kept 12 bases outside the gene matches. The CDR3 length is 16 residues. CDR3: CASSQMWVAGGRAQYF. The CDR3 DNA reads as TGCGCCAGCAGCCAGATGTGGGTAGCGGGGGGGCGCGCGCAGTATTTT.

The rearrangement uses TRBV2 and TRBJ2-7, with D unresolved. V was clipped by 3 bases and J by 4 bases, with 16 bases between them. Germline V gene data show CDR1 as SNHLY and CDR2 as FYNNEI. The CDR3 loop spans 15 amino acids. The CDR3 bases are TGTGCCAGCAGTGATCCTAGTGGAACCATTTACGAGCAGTACTTC. Translated, it gives CASSDPSGTIYEQYF.

This clone was seen more than once but under ten times. This chain connects TRBV7-2 to TRBJ2-7; no reliable D call. With 1 base removed from V and 4 bases from J, the gap between germline ends came to 8 bases. Germline V lookup: CDR1 SGHTA, CDR2 FQGNSA. This CDR3 contains 13 residues. Written as DNA, the CDR3 is TGTGCCAGCAGCTTAGGGTGGCAGTACGAGCAGTACTTC. This translates into CASSLGWQYEQYF.

This clone was seen only a few times. The CDR3 nucleotides read TGCGCCAGCAGCTTGAAAGGGGGGGCCCCCTCCTACGAGCAGTACTTC. Residues: CASSLKGGAPSYEQYF. The V and J genes are TRBV5-1 and TRBJ2-7; tentatively, D is TRBD2 (7 bases). The CDR3 length is 16 residues. The germline V gene encodes CDR1 SGHRS and CDR2 YFSETQ. V was shortened by 1 base and J by 0 bases, with 14 bases between the two germline ends.

The CDR3 nucleotides are TGTGCCAGCAGCTTAGTTCGGACAGGGTTTGGGGCTGAAGCTTTCTTT. It codes for CASSLVRTGFGAEAFF. The chain uses TRBV7-8 and TRBJ1-1; TRBD1 matches 8 bases. From germline, CDR1 is SGHVS and CDR2 FQNEAQ. Trimming took 1 base from V and 6 from J; bases not matched to a gene: 10. The CDR3 is 16 residues long.

The CDR3 loop reads CASSVGPSASNEKLFF. CDR3 bases: TGTGCCAGCAGCGTAGGCCCCTCTGCGTCTAATGAAAAACTGTTTTTT. The chain has TRBV9 and TRBJ1-4; unclear D gene. The germline V gene has CDR1 SGDLS and CDR2 YYNGEE. The CDR3 extends over 16 amino acids. The V end was cut by 0 bases, the J end by 3 bases, with 12 bases between. Full variable domain (missing parts from reference TRBV9 and TRBJ1-4): DSGVTQTPKHLITATGQRVTLRCSPRSGDLSVYWYQQSLDQGLQFLIQYYNGEERAKGNILERFSAQQFPDLHSELNLSSLELGDSALYFCASSVGPSASNEKLFFGSGTQLSVL.

This chain joins TRBV7-9 and TRBJ2-3; perhaps TRBD2 as D (7 bases). The V end was cut by 0 bases, the J end by 3 bases, with 16 bases between. Germline V gene lookup returns CDR1 SEHNR and CDR2 FQNEAQ (reference sequence). The CDR3 totals 17 residues. The CDR3 DNA is TGTGCCAGCAGCTTAGCGAGGGGGGGAATGGATACAGATACGCAGTATTTT. Amino acids: CASSLARGGMDTDTQYF.

The rearrangement links TRBV7-9 to TRBJ2-7, with 10 positions matching TRBD1. CDR3 size: 14 residues. Germline V gene data show CDR1 as SEHNR and CDR2 as FQNEAQ (reference sequence). With V trimmed by 4 bases and J by 2 bases, 2 bases remained unmatched. This CDR3 is CASSYGTGAYEQYF. The CDR3 nucleotides read TGTGCCAGCAGCTACGGGACAGGGGCCTACGAGCAGTACTTC.

The chain employs TRBV10-3 and TRBJ2-2, with TRBD1 matching over 8 bases. Losses at the gene ends were 7 bases for V and 6 bases for J; bases not matched to a gene: 10. This CDR3 region has 15 residues. Germline V lookup: CDR1 ENHRY, CDR2 SYGVKD. The CDR3 reads CAIKRGQGAAGELFF. DNA of the CDR3: TGTGCCATCAAACGAGGGCAGGGGGCGGCCGGGGAGCTGTTTTTT.

This clone was picked up one time. V is TRBV6-5 and J is TRBJ1-1; D possibly corresponds to TRBD1 (5 bases). Trimming took off 7 bases at V and 5 bases at J, with 20 bases between the two ends. Germline values: CDR1 MNHEY, CDR2 SVGAGI. The CDR3 is made up of 15 amino acids. CDR3 coding DNA: TGTGCCAGCATCAATCGGGCAACAGGCCGGACTGAAGCTTTCTTT. It specifies CASINRATGRTEAFF.

The chain couples TRBV10-3 to TRBJ1-1; D possibly corresponds to TRBD1 (6 bases). This CDR3 comprises 16 residues. V lost 3 bases, J lost 2 bases, and 16 bases lay in between. CDR1 ENHRY and CDR2 SYGVKD come from the germline V gene. The CDR3 bases are TGTGCCATCAGTGATTCCCCCGGTGGGACAAACACTGAAGCTTTCTTT. This sequence encodes CAISDSPGGTNTEAFF.

The genes are TRBV6-5 and TRBJ1-1; TRBD1 aligns across 7 bases. CDR1 MNHEY and CDR2 SVGAGI come from the germline V gene. After removal of 1 base from V and 0 bases from J, the junction contained 5 bases not matched to a gene. The CDR3 consists of 16 residues. The CDR3 DNA reads as TGTGCCAGCAGTTACTTACAGGGGTCCATGAACACTGAAGCTTTCTTT. It codes for CASSYLQGSMNTEAFF.

The chain links TRBV6-5 to TRBJ1-2, with TRBD1 as a possible D gene (5 bases). Deletions cut 5 bases from V and 0 bases from J, with 13 bases between. This CDR3 contains 15 residues. CDR1 and CDR2 from the germline V gene are MNHEY and SVGAGI. The CDR3, as DNA: TGTGCCAGCAGTCCCTCCTTGGGGCCTAACTATGGCTACACCTTC. This gives the protein CASSPSLGPNYGYTF.